These T cell receptor beta chains were read from a single sample in a study of shared clonotypes between healthy human individuals. Data came from immunoSEQ multiplex PCR; TCRdb stores just in-frame clones and leaves some out. The data hold about 2.4 million clones, with around nine tenths observed a single time. Sequences were obtained from naive CD4+ T cells sorted from blood. These receptors originate from a man aged 18 to 30 in good health. Both conserved end residues are part of each CDR3. Fields, in order: V gene, J gene, D gene, clone size, CDR3 protein. A D gene is named only where the DNA matches it firmly. Where a row states a size, it is once, few, many or the class of an expanded clone; other rows omit it.

>TRBV10-1|TRBJ2-2|.|.
CASSPPNTGELFF
>TRBV10-3|TRBJ1-1|TRBD1|.
CAISGQGKSLNTEAFF
>TRBV10-3|TRBJ2-3|TRBD1|.
CAISGTGPLDTQYF
>TRBV4-1|TRBJ2-5|.|.
CASSQDGFARPGTQYF
>TRBV6-4|TRBJ2-2|.|.
CASSATPYVTGELFF
>TRBV7-2|TRBJ2-3|.|.
CASSLVIADPVGTDTQYF
>TRBV19|TRBJ1-2|.|once
CATEWDYGYTF
>TRBV6-4|TRBJ1-5|.|.
CASSEDRTVGGGYSNQPQHF
>TRBV5-1|TRBJ2-3|.|.
CASSAPNPSTDTQYF
>TRBV5-1|TRBJ2-5|TRBD2|.
CASSLGPTSGVFQETQYF
>TRBV30|TRBJ1-5|TRBD1|.
CAWRTTGQGNQPQHF
>TRBV11-2|TRBJ2-7|.|few
CASSLEGRREQYF
>TRBV9|TRBJ2-6|TRBD1|.
CASSTGTGSSGANVLTF
>TRBV15|TRBJ1-2|.|once
CATSRYEGVANYGYTF
>TRBV11-1|TRBJ1-1|.|.
CASSFRVNTEAFF
>TRBV6-5|TRBJ2-7|.|.
CASSSAGTYEQYF
>TRBV5-4|TRBJ1-2|TRBD1|.
CASSSGKQGKYGYTF
>TRBV7-3|TRBJ2-5|TRBD2|.
CASSSRGGRQETQYF
>TRBV14|TRBJ2-5|.|.
CASSQDGSQETQYF
>TRBV27|TRBJ1-1|.|.
CASRPAQGNTEAFF
>TRBV4-1|TRBJ2-2|.|.
CASSQDPTYGGANTGELFF
>TRBV28|TRBJ2-3|.|.
CASSSTGTPGTDTQYF